The clone carrying this T cell receptor (beta chain) has more than one count but fewer than ten. Its antigen is unknown. The sample is drawn from a study of regulatory T cells in long-lasting Graves disease. Study context: Less than 3 months of antithyroid drugs had been taken by newly diagnosed Graves' patients.

Overall study findings and caveats: Newly diagnosed disease favored TRBV20-1 and TRBJ2-1 over persistent disease.

Sequencing libraries for TCR beta were prepared with iRepertoire HTBI primers and Arm-PCR of CDR3 regions. TCRdb recomputed calls from the multiplex PCR reads with MiXCR, one row per CDR3 protein. The table shows 250,000 to 400,000 distinct CDR3 sequences, with under 20% occurring only once. Time point noted: newly diagnosed GD, antithyroid drugs for less than 3 months. With RNA extracted from PBMCs as input, the TCR library was made. V lost 1 base and J lost 3; bases outside the gene matches: 4. Germline lookup yields CDR1 SEHNR and CDR2 FQNEAQ (reference sequence). This CDR3 is 16 amino acids long. The input for sequencing was peripheral blood mononuclear cells (PBMCs), taken at new diagnosis, from a patient treated with antithyroid drugs. The TCR comes from a female donor with Graves disease. V and J are TRBV7-9 and TRBJ2-3; 10 bases align to TRBD2. The CDR3 DNA follows: TGTGCCAGCAGCTTAGTAGCGGGAGGAGGAACAGATACGCAGTATTTT. Translated: CASSLVAGGGTDTQYF.